The sequence of this TCR beta chain was determined in a study of technical replicates of blood from several donors. Germline trimming cut 7 bases from V and 3 bases from J; bases unmatched to any gene: 5. The V gene's germline CDR1 is MNHNY and CDR2 SVGAGI (reference sequence). This CDR3 comprises 14 residues. TCRdb's copy holds only in-frame clones and misses some; the assay was immunoSEQ multiplex PCR. The table records some 87,000 clones, approximately 97% of them present only once. The clonotype originates from a human donor in good health. This chain links TRBV6-6 with TRBJ1-4, with 7 nucleotides matching TRBD1. Specimen: T cells isolated from PBMCs. The CDR3 is CASTQGTANEKLFF. The CDR3 coding sequence is TGTGCCAGCACCCAGGGGACAGCTAATGAAAAACTGTTTTTT.